Below are 4 T cell receptor beta chains sequenced from a single sample in a study of control samples from healthy donors and cancer patients. Only in-frame clones appear in the TCRdb table, and some are missing; sequencing was by immunoSEQ multiplex PCR. The sample consists of about 96,000 clones, more than 85% of them appearing once. The sequenced sample consisted of blood. These TCRs come from a man in his late teens or twenties in good health.

The chain couples TRBV7-5 to TRBJ1-5; the table names TRBD1, a call not compared with the DNA. TRBV7-5 is a listed pseudogene. The CDR3 has 16 amino acids. CDR3 nucleotide sequence: TGTGTCAGAAGTTATCCGAAGGCAGGGTTTGGTCAGCCCCAGCATTTT. This translates into CVRSYPKAGFGQPQHF.

This clone was seen only once. The rearrangement uses TRBV7-2 and TRBJ2-7; the match to TRBD2 covers 12 bases. The CDR3 is 17 residues long. CDR1 and CDR2 from the germline V gene are SGHTA and FQGNSA. Losses at the gene ends were 1 base for V and 7 bases for J; bases not matched to a gene: 11. The CDR3 region is CASSLGGLAGGPSEQYF. The CDR3 DNA follows: TGTGCCAGCAGCTTAGGAGGTCTAGCGGGAGGGCCGAGTGAGCAGTACTTC.

The chain links TRBV4-2 to TRBJ2-3; D possibly corresponds to TRBD2 (6 bases). V was trimmed by 0 bases and J by 3 bases, leaving 16 bases between them. Germline V CDR1 and CDR2: LGHNA, YNFKEQ. The CDR3 has 17 amino acids. The CDR3 loop reads CASSQDPELALTDTQYF. The CDR3 coding sequence is TGTGCCAGCAGCCAAGACCCAGAGCTAGCGTTAACAGATACGCAGTATTTT.

This rearrangement joins TRBV19 to TRBJ1-1, with D possibly matching TRBD1 (5 bases). The CDR3 is 13 residues long. V was trimmed by 7 bases and J by 10 bases, leaving 19 bases between them. CDR1 is LNHDA, CDR2 SQIVND, per germline (reference sequence). This CDR3 is CASTTGTRLGAFF. In DNA, the CDR3 is TGTGCCAGTACCACTGGGACTAGATTAGGAGCTTTCTTT.